This TCR beta chain is drawn from a study of T cell changes during pregnancy in multiple sclerosis. This table comes from immunoSEQ multiplex PCR, and its TCRdb copy is limited to in-frame clones, with some not included. The sample includes about 70,000 clones, approximately 90% of them seen just once. Trimming stripped 7 bases from V and 1 base from J, with 14 bases between. The CDR3 loop spans 15 amino acids. Per the germline V gene, CDR1 is LNHDA and CDR2 is SQIVND (reference sequence). The V call is TRBV19, the J call TRBJ1-5, with a possible D match to TRBD1 (6 bases). The material sequenced was peripheral blood, taken after pregnancy. This TCR was sampled from a female donor with multiple sclerosis, enrolled in a pregnancy study. In DNA form, the CDR3 reads TGTGCCAGTAATTCGTTAGGACAGAGCAATCAGCCCCAGCATTTT. Its translation is CASNSLGQSNQPQHF.